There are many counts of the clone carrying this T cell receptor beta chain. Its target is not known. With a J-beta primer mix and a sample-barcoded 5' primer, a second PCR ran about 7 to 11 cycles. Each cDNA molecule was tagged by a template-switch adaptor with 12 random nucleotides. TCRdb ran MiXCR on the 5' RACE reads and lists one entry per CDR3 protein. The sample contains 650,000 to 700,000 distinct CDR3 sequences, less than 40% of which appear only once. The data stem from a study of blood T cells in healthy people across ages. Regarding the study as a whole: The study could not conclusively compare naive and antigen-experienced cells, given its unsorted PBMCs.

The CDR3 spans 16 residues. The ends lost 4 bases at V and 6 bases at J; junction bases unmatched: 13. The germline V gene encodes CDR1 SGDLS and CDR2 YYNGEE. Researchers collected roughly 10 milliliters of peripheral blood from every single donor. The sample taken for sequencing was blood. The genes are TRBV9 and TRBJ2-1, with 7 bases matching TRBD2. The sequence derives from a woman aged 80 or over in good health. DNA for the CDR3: TGTGCCAGCAGCTCCCAATATCCCCGGGGGGTCAATGAGCAGTTCTTC. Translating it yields CASSSQYPRGVNEQFF.